This T cell receptor (beta chain) appears in the sequencing data of a study of spatial heterogeneity in lung cancer. Time point noted: blood at routine non-recurrence follow-up after resection. In TCRdb, the 5' RACE reads were re-called with MiXCR into one record per CDR3 protein. The repertoire has 110,000 or so distinct CDR3 sequences, roughly a tenth of them found once; the top ten carry 24%. Germline V gives CDR1 MNHEY, CDR2 SVGAGI. CDR3 length equals 14 residues. Trimming cost V 2 bases and J 7 bases, with 12 bases left between them. The receptor's source is a female donor with early-stage non-small cell lung cancer. This specimen consisted of PBMCs, obtained at follow-up. The chain carries TRBV6-5 and TRBJ1-5, with D unclear. CDR3 sequence reads: CASSYHSMGQPQHF. In DNA, the CDR3 is TGTGCCAGCAGTTACCACAGTATGGGGCAGCCCCAGCATTTT.